A selection of T cell receptor beta chains follows, all from one sample in a study of blood T cells in healthy people across ages. TCRdb reprocessed the 5' RACE reads via MiXCR and lists one record per CDR3 protein. The sample records around 1.5 million distinct CDR3 sequences, approximately 59% being singletons. Specimen: blood. The receptor set was obtained from a man between 18 and 29 years old in good health. Both conserved end residues are part of each CDR3. A D gene is named only where the DNA matches it firmly. For some rows the clone size is stated as once, few or many, or as a class when expanded; others skip it.

J gene | V gene | D gene | clone size | CDR3 DNA | CDR3 protein
TRBJ2-1 | TRBV10-3 | TRBD2 | . | TGTGCCATCAGTGAGTCGAAGGGCGGGAGTAGCAATGAGCAGTTCTTC | CAISESKGGSSNEQFF
TRBJ2-3 | TRBV12-3/TRBV12-4 | . | few | TGTGCCAGCAGTCTGACTAGTCCCCCAGATACGCAGTATTTT | CASSLTSPPDTQYF
TRBJ2-1 | TRBV14 | TRBD2 | . | TGTGCCAGCAGCCACCGGACTAGCGGGATATACAATGAGCAGTTCTTC | CASSHRTSGIYNEQFF
TRBJ1-4 | TRBV7-9 | . | . | TGTGCCAGCAGCTTATATGTTGTCGGGGGTGGTGAAGAACTGTTTTTT | CASSLYVVGGGEELFF
TRBJ1-1 | TRBV27 | TRBD1 | . | TGTGCCAGCAGTTCGATATCGACAGGGGCGAACACTGAAGCTTTCTTT | CASSSISTGANTEAFF
TRBJ2-3 | TRBV21-1 | . | few | TGTGCCAGCACGGGACTTACAGATACGCAGTATTTT | CASTGLTDTQYF
TRBJ1-6 | TRBV7-9 | . | few | TGTGCCAGCAGCTTAGCGCAAACACCCCTCCACTTT | CASSLAQTPLHF
TRBJ2-7 | TRBV29-1 | TRBD2 | few | TGCAGCGCTGCCCGGGCGGGAGCTAGCTACGAGCAGTACTTC | CSAARAGASYEQYF
TRBJ1-2 | TRBV7-9 | TRBD1 | . | TGTGCCAGCAGCCCTGACTTTGGGACAGCACACTCTACAGACGGCTACACCTTC | CASSPDFGTAHSTDGYTF
TRBJ1-2 | TRBV5-1 | . | . | TGCGCCAGCAGCTTGGAGAGCCAGGGAAACTATGGCTACACCTTC | CASSLESQGNYGYTF
TRBJ1-1 | TRBV6-7 | . | few | TGTGCCAGCAGTGAACCGGCACGGACTAACACTGAAGCTTTCTTT | CASSEPARTNTEAFF
TRBJ2-1 | TRBV29-1 | . | . | TGCAGCGTTGAAGATAAGGGGGCGGGATACAATGAGCAGTTCTTC | CSVEDKGAGYNEQFF
TRBJ2-4 | TRBV5-5 | . | . | TGTGCCAGCAGCTTCCAGGGTTCTTGGACCAAAAACATTCAGTACTTC | CASSFQGSWTKNIQYF
TRBJ2-1 | TRBV12-5 | TRBD1 | . | TGTGCTAGTGGTTCCACCGGGACAGGGGGTTCCGAGCAGTTCTTC | CASGSTGTGGSEQFF
TRBJ1-2 | TRBV27 | TRBD1 | . | TGTGCCAGCAGTTTATCGAAAGGGACAGTATTCTACGGCTACACCTTC | CASSLSKGTVFYGYTF
TRBJ2-3 | TRBV28 | . | few | TGTGCCAGCAGTCACTCCGGTACCTACACAGATACGCAGTATTTT | CASSHSGTYTDTQYF
TRBJ2-1 | TRBV10-3 | . | . | TGTGCCATCAGTGAGTCAACTACCCACCGATACAATGAGCAGTTCTTC | CAISESTTHRYNEQFF
TRBJ2-1 | TRBV27 | . | . | TGTGCCAGCAGCGCGGGTCCCTCCTACAATGAGCAGTTCTTC | CASSAGPSYNEQFF
TRBJ1-2 | TRBV20-1 | . | few | TGCAGTGCTAGCCTTAGCTATGGCTACACCTTC | CSASLSYGYTF
TRBJ2-5 | TRBV29-1 | TRBD1 | many | TGCAGCGTCGGACAGGGGGGTCAGTACTTC | CSVGQGGQYF
TRBJ2-1 | TRBV25-1 | . | . | TGTGCCAGCAGCTTAGGGGAGGTTGAGCAGTTCTTC | CASSLGEVEQFF
TRBJ1-1 | TRBV29-1 | . | . | TGCAGCGACAGGTGGGATGCTTTCTTT | CSDRWDAFF
TRBJ1-2 | TRBV29-1 | TRBD1 | . | TGCAGCGTTACAGGGGGCGCTTCTGGCCCCTATGGCTACACCTTC | CSVTGGASGPYGYTF
TRBJ2-1 | TRBV11-1 | TRBD1 | . | TGTGCCGGCAGCTTAGTCGCCGGGACAGGGGACAATGAGCAGTTCTTC | CAGSLVAGTGDNEQFF
TRBJ2-1 | TRBV29-1 | . | . | TGCAGCGTTGAAGATCCCCAGCAGTTCTTC | CSVEDPQQFF
TRBJ1-4 | TRBV12-5 | . | . | TGTGCTAGCCGACGGGAAACTAATGAAAAACTGTTTTTT | CASRRETNEKLFF
TRBJ2-3 | TRBV6-5 | TRBD2 | few | TGTGCCAGCAGCCCCCAGCGGGGGCAAGATACGCAGTATTTT | CASSPQRGQDTQYF
TRBJ1-2 | TRBV12-3/TRBV12-4 | TRBD1 | . | TGTGCCAGCAGAGACGACAGGGTTCCTAACTATGGCTACACCTTC | CASRDDRVPNYGYTF
TRBJ2-1 | TRBV7-8 | . | . | TGTGCCAGCACCTTGACAGCCCACAATGAGCAGTTCTTC | CASTLTAHNEQFF
TRBJ2-3 | TRBV27 | TRBD2 | . | TGTGCCAGCAGAACACTAGCGACCCAAAGGACAGATACGCAGTATTTT | CASRTLATQRTDTQYF
TRBJ2-1 | TRBV4-3 | TRBD1 | . | TGCGCCAGCAGCCAAGTCAGGCAGGGGGCCCAACCGAGGTACAATGAGCAGTTCTTC | CASSQVRQGAQPRYNEQFF
TRBJ2-1 | TRBV4-1 | TRBD1 | . | TGCGCCAGCAGAAAAACCGGGACAGGGAACAATGAGCAGTTCTTC | CASRKTGTGNNEQFF
TRBJ2-3 | TRBV7-2 | . | . | TGTGCCAGCAGCTTAGCTCTAGCGTCTCCTGATACGCAGTATTTT | CASSLALASPDTQYF
TRBJ2-7 | TRBV27 | TRBD2 | . | TGTGCCAGCAGCCACGGGGGGTTCGGGGCCTACGAGCAGTACTTC | CASSHGGFGAYEQYF
TRBJ2-5 | TRBV24-1 | . | few | TGTGCCACCAGTGACCGGCCACAAGAGACCCAGTACTTC | CATSDRPQETQYF
TRBJ1-1 | TRBV10-1 | . | once | TGCGCCAGCAAAGTCTCTGAAGCTTTCTTT | CASKVSEAFF
TRBJ2-5 | TRBV4-3 | TRBD2 | . | TGCGCCAGCAGCCACATTACTAGCGGGGGGAACCAAGAGACCCAGTACTTC | CASSHITSGGNQETQYF
TRBJ2-5 | TRBV4-1 | TRBD1 | few | TGCGCCAGCAGCCCTTTGAGGGACAGGGCTTCCCAAGAGACCCAGTACTTC | CASSPLRDRASQETQYF
TRBJ2-3 | TRBV20-1 | . | . | TGCAGTGCTAGTGGAGGGGGGGAAAACACAGATACGCAGTATTTT | CSASGGGENTDTQYF
TRBJ2-7 | TRBV5-5 | TRBD1 | . | TGTGCCAGCAGCTTCCCCTCGTTACAGGGGGACGAGCAGTACTTC | CASSFPSLQGDEQYF
TRBJ2-1 | TRBV27 | . | . | TGTGCCAGCAGGACAGGTCCCAGCTCCTACAATGAGCAGTTCTTC | CASRTGPSSYNEQFF
TRBJ1-1 | TRBV28 | TRBD1 | . | TGTGCCAGCATGAAGTCGGGACAGTTTTATGAAGCTTTCTTT | CASMKSGQFYEAFF